This T cell receptor (beta chain) originates from a study of cytomegalovirus exposure and HLA in healthy donors. Across the whole study: The Caucasian-associated ancestry cluster held over 65% of around 380 genotyped donors. Regarding the study as a whole: The authors listed 180 or so TCR beta chains as cytomegalovirus-associated. Researchers reported in a later analysis that common viral pathogens appeared linked to several top clusters. Later analysis revealed greater clonal expansion in HLA-associated TCR beta chains than in equally common others.

Germline CDR1 reads LNHDA; CDR2 reads SQIVND (reference sequence). The CDR3 runs 15 residues. V was trimmed by 6 bases and J by 3 bases, leaving 14 bases between them. Primers: 60 Vbeta forward and 13 Jbeta reverse. Sequencing was performed with immunoSEQ multiplex PCR; in TCRdb, only in-frame clones are kept and a portion is missing. The sample has some 120,000 clones, just under 70% seen once. This clone was seen a single time. What it binds is unknown. The TCR sequence derives from a man younger than 40 in good health and CMV-seropositive. The V gene is TRBV19, the J gene TRBJ2-2, with TRBD1 as a possible D gene (6 bases). Material for sequencing was PBMCs. The CDR3 DNA is TGTGCCAGTAGAAGTCAGGGGATAGACACCGGGGAGCTGTTTTTT. Translated, it gives CASRSQGIDTGELFF.